This T cell receptor beta chain was sequenced during a study of shared clonotypes between healthy human individuals. How the authors handled the data: Junction-only sequences without quality scores came from ImmunoSEQ, so filtering differed. Sequencing was performed with immunoSEQ multiplex PCR; in TCRdb, only in-frame clones are kept and a portion is missing. V, J and clone size derive from that table, while D and trimming were established from the DNA sequence. The sample carries around 580,000 clones, 98% recorded once. Germline V gene sequence: CDR1 MNHEY, CDR2 SMNVEV (reference sequence). The V segment lost 2 bases and the J segment 3 bases; nucleotides outside the gene matches: 15. The CDR3 is 21 amino acids. Naive CD8 cells comprised CD45RO-negative, CCR7-positively selected cells, excluding terminally differentiated effector memory CD45RA+ cells. In its sample, this clone was seen once.

The specimen was naive CD8+ T cells sorted from blood. The chain joins TRBV27 to TRBJ2-2; TRBD2 matches at 13 bases. The clonotype was recovered from a man under 40 in good health. CDR3 in DNA: TGTGCCAGCAGTTTAATAGGACTAGCGGGAGCGGTGGCAAGGGACACCGGGGAGCTGTTTTTT. Protein sequence: CASSLIGLAGAVARDTGELFF.